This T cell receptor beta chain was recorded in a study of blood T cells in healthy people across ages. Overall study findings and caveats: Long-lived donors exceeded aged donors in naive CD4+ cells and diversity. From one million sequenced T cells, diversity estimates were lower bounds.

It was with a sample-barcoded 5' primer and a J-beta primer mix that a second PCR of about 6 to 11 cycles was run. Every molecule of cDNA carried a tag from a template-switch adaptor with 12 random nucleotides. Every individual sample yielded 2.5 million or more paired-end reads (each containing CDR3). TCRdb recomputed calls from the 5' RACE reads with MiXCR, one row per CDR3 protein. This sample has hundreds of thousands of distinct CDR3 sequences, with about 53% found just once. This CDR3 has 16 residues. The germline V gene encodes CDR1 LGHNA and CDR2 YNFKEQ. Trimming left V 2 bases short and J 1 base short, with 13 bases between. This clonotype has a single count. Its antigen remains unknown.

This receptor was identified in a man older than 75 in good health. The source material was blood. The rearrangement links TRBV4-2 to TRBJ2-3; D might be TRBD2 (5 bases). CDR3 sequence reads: CASSQQIARGTDTQYF. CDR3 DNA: TGTGCCAGCAGCCAACAGATCGCGAGGGGCACAGATACGCAGTATTTT.